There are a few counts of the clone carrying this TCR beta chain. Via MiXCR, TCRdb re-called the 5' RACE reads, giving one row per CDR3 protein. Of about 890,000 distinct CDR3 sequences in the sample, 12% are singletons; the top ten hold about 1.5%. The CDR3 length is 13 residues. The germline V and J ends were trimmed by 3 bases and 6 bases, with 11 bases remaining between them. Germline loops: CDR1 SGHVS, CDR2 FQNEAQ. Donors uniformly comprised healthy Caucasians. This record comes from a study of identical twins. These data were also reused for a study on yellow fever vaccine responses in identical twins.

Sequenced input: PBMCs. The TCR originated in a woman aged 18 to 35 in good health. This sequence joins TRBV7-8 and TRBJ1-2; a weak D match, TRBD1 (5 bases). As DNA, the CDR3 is TGTGCCAGCAGCTTTTCCGGGACGAATGGCTACACCTTC. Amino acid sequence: CASSFSGTNGYTF.